This T cell receptor (beta chain) originates from a study of shared clonotypes between healthy human individuals. About the research overall: In total, the donors were two women and a few men aged 18 to 49. Three plates each covered CD4 naive and memory; CD8 naive two, CD8 memory one.

The study, taken as a whole, reports: Lower generation probabilities were found for non-shared clonotypes than for those shared by all four donors.

Trimming removed 6 bases at V and 7 bases at J, with 13 bases between. This CDR3 comprises 13 residues. The germline CDR1 and CDR2 sequences are MNHNS and SASEGT. In the case of this clone: Its antigen is undetermined.

Method: immunoSEQ multiplex PCR; TCRdb's copy keeps in-frame clones and lacks some. The profile covers roughly 700,000 clones, with roughly 70% appearing a single time and approximately 1.8% taken by the ten largest. The chain employs TRBV6-1 and TRBJ2-1; no firm D call. The clonotype was recovered from a woman in her twenties or thirties in good health. The sample was memory CD4+ T cells sorted from blood. Subset noted: CD45RA-negative fraction. CDR3 loop: CASSPRRRNEQFF. Here the CDR3 DNA reads TGTGCCAGCAGCCCCCGAAGGCGGAATGAGCAGTTCTTC.